The T cell receptor (beta chain) described here comes from a study of T cell responses to AZD1222 COVID-19 vaccine. V lost 5 bases, J lost 4 bases, and 9 bases stayed unmatched. Germline V lookup: CDR1 SEHNR, CDR2 FQNEAQ (reference sequence). The length of the CDR3 is 15 residues. Concerning this clone: Its antigen is unknown.

This table comes from immunoSEQ multiplex PCR, and its TCRdb copy is limited to in-frame clones, with some not included. The table shows approximately 100,000 clones, with about 89% occurring only once. Study findings and constraints: Within unmutated variant regions lay the reported targets of nearly half of spike-specific TCRs. It was only after the peak T cell response that any repertoires were sampled.

The chain carries TRBV7-9 and TRBJ2-5; 8 bases align to TRBD2. The sequences come from peripheral blood, collected 28 days after the second AZD1222 dose. The TCR sequence derives from an adult who received the AZD1222 COVID-19 vaccine. The CDR3 protein is CASSPDGRAAETQYF. The CDR3 nucleotides read TGTGCCAGCAGCCCCGACGGGAGGGCCGCAGAGACCCAGTACTTC.